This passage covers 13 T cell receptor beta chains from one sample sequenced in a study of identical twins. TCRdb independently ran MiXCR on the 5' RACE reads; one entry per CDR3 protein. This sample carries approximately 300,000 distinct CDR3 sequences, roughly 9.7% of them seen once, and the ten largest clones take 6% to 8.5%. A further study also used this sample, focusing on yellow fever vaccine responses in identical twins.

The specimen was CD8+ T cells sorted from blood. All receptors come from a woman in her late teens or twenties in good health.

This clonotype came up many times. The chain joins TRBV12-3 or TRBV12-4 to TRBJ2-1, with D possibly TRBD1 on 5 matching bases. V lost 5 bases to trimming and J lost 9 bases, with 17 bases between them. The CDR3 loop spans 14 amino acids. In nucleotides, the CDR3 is TGTGCCAGCAGTCCGATCGGTACCCAGGGTGAGCAGTTCTTC. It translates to CASSPIGTQGEQFF.

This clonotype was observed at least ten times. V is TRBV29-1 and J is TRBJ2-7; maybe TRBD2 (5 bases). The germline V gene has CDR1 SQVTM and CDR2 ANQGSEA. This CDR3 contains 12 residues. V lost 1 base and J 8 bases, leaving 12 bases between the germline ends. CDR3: CSVEVPGTKQYF. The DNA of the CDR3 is TGCAGCGTTGAAGTCCCGGGAACTAAGCAGTACTTC.

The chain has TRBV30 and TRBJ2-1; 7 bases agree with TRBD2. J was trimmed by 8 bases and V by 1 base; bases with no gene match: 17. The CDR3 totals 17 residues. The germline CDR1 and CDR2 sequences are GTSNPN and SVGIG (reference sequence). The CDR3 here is CAWSGLYGRRIVHEQFF. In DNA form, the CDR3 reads TGTGCCTGGAGTGGGTTATACGGGAGGAGAATTGTCCATGAGCAGTTCTTC.

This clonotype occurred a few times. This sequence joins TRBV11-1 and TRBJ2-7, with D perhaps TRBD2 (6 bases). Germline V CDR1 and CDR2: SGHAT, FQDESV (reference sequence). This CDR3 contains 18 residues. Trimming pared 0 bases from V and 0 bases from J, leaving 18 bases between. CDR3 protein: CASSLAPSLVADSYEQYF. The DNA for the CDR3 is TGTGCCAGCAGCTTAGCGCCGTCTCTGGTAGCGGACTCCTACGAGCAGTACTTC. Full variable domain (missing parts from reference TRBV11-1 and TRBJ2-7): EAEVAQSPRYKITEKSQAVAFWCDPISGHATLYWYRQILGQGPELLVQFQDESVVDDSQLPKDRFSAERLKGVDSTLKIQPAELGDSAMYLCASSLAPSLVADSYEQYFGPGTRLTVT.

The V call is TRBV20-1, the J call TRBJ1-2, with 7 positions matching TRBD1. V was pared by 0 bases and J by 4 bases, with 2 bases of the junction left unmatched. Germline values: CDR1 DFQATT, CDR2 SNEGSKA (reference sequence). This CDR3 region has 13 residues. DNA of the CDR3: TGCAGTGCTAGAGAGGGGACAGTCTATGGCTACACCTTC. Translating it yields CSAREGTVYGYTF.

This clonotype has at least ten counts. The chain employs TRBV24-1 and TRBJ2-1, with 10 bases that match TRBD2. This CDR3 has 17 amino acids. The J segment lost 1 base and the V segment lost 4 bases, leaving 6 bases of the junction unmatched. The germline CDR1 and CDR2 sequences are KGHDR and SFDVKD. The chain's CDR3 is CATSDPSGGGSYNEQFF. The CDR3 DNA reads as TGTGCCACCAGTGACCCTAGCGGGGGAGGTTCCTACAATGAGCAGTTCTTC.

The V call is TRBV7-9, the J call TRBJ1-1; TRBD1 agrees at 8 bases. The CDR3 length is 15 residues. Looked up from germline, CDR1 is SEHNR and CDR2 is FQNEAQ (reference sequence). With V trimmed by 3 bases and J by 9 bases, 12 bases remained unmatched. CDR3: CASSLDRALPDQAFF. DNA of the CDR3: TGTGCCAGCAGCTTGGACAGGGCGCTACCGGACCAAGCTTTCTTT.

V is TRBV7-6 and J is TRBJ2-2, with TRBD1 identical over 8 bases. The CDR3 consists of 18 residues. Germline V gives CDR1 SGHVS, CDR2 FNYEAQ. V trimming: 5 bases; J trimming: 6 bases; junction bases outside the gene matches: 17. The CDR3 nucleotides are TGTGCCAGCAGCCCGAAGGAGACAGGGGAGAAGATGCCCGGGGAGCTGTTTTTT. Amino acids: CASSPKETGEKMPGELFF.

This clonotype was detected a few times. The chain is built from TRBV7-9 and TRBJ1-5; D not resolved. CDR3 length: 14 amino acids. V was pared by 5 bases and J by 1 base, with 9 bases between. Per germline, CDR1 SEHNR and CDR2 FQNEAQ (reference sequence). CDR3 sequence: CASSDDTSNQPQHF. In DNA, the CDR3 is TGTGCCAGCAGCGACGACACAAGCAATCAGCCCCAGCATTTT. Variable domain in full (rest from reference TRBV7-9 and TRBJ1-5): DTGVSQNPRHKITKRGQNVTFRCDPISEHNRLYWYRQTLGQGPEFLTYFQNEAQLEKSRLLSDRFSAERPKGSFSTLEIQRTEQGDSAMYLCASSDDTSNQPQHFGDGTRLSIL.

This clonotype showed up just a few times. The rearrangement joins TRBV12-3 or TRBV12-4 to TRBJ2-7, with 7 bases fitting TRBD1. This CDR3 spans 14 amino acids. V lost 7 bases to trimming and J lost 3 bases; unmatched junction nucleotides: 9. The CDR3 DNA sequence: TGTGCCAGCACCCCAGGGACAGTTGACTACGAGCAGTACTTC. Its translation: CASTPGTVDYEQYF.

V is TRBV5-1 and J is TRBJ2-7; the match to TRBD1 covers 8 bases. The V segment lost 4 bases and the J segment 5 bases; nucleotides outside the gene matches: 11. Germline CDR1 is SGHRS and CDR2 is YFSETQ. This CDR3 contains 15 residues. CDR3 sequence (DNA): TGCGCCAGCAGCCTGGACAGGGAGCGCCCCAACGAGCAGTACTTC. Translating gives CASSLDRERPNEQYF.

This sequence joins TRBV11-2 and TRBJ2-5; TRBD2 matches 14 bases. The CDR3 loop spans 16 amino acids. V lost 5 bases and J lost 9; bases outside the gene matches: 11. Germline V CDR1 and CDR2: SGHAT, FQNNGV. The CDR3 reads CASSQGTSGSLMAQYF. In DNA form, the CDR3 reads TGTGCCAGCAGCCAAGGGACTAGCGGGAGTCTGATGGCCCAGTACTTC.

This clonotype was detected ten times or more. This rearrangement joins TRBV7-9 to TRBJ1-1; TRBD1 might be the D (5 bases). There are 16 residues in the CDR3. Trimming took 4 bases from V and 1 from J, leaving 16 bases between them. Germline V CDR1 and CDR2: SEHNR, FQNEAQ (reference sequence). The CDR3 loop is CASSSPKGLGNTEAFF. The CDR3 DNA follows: TGTGCCAGCAGCTCTCCTAAGGGGCTGGGGAACACTGAAGCTTTCTTT. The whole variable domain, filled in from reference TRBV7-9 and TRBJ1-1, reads DTGVSQNPRHKITKRGQNVTFRCDPISEHNRLYWYRQTLGQGPEFLTYFQNEAQLEKSRLLSDRFSAERPKGSFSTLEIQRTEQGDSAMYLCASSSPKGLGNTEAFFGQGTRLTVV.